The source of this T cell receptor (beta chain) is a study of blood T cells in healthy people across ages. There are a few counts of this clonotype. What it recognizes is unknown. The study's findings and limits: Donor CMV status was unknown, possibly confounding expanded clonotype changes. Whereas aged donors had fewer naive CD4+ cells, long-lived donors had more of them and higher diversity.

It was with a sample-barcoded 5' primer and a J-beta primer mix that a second PCR of roughly 7 to 12 cycles was run. TCRdb ran MiXCR on the 5' RACE reads and lists one entry per CDR3 protein. The data show some 1.6 million distinct CDR3 sequences, approximately 32% seen once. Unmatched junction bases numbered 6, after V lost 6 bases and J lost 2 bases. The CDR3 loop spans 14 amino acids. The germline V gene encodes CDR1 MNHEY and CDR2 SVGAGI. The gene calls are TRBV6-5 and TRBJ1-2; 7 nucleotides align to TRBD1. The sequenced sample consisted of blood. This clonotype originated in a woman under 40 in good health. The CDR3 coding sequence is TGTGCCAGCAGAAAAGAGGGGGCCAACTATGGCTACACCTTC. Protein sequence: CASRKEGANYGYTF.